The 28 T cell receptor beta chains presented below share a single source sample, sequenced in a study of CD8+ T cells in alopecia areata. As to treatment: oral pan-JAK inhibitor, 5-10 mg twice daily. cDNA serving as the sequencing template came from extracted, reverse transcribed RNA. TCRdb keeps only in-frame clones here, not all; method: immunoSEQ multiplex PCR. The sample carries 150,000 or so clones, approximately 59% recorded once. The sequenced sample was CD4+ T cells sorted from blood, obtained at approximately week 56, from a patient treated with tofacitinib. The receptors originated from a human donor with alopecia areata.

This rearrangement joins TRBV6-4 to TRBJ2-5; maybe TRBD1 (5 bases). The CDR3 sequence is 12 residues long. Trimming cost V 8 bases and J 4 bases, with 11 bases left between them. CDR1 is MRHNA and CDR2 is SNTAGT in the germline V gene. The CDR3 DNA sequence: TGTGCCAGCTCGGCAGGGCGAGAGACCCAGTACTTC. Encoded protein: CASSAGRETQYF.

In the case of this clone: It is unclear where the CDR3 begins or ends on the DNA, so no DNA is shown, and the CDR3 is as TCRdb lists it. The gene calls are TRBV2 and TRBJ2-5; the D call in the table, TRBD2, was not verified against the DNA. 18 amino acids form the CDR3, both terminal residues included. CDR1 is SNHLY, CDR2 FYNNEI, per germline. This CDR3 reads CASRGHGLASLYQETQYF.

The chain is built from TRBV30 and TRBJ2-5, with 9 nucleotides matching TRBD1. CDR3 length: 15 amino acids. V shed 3 bases, J shed 1 base, and the junction held 6 bases outside the gene matches. Germline CDR1 and CDR2: GTSNPN and SVGIG (reference sequence). In DNA, the CDR3 is TGTGCCTGGAGCAGAGGGGGACAGGGCCAAGAGACCCAGTACTTC. Its translation is CAWSRGGQGQETQYF.

The chain employs TRBV23-1 and TRBJ1-2, with 8 nucleotides matching TRBD1. TRBV23-1 is an open reading frame, and its role is uncertain. The length of the CDR3 is 16 residues. V shed 0 bases and J 4 bases; nucleotides not matched to a gene: 7. The CDR3 loop reads CASSQSLRGRIYGYTF. The CDR3 DNA reads as TGCGCCAGCAGTCAATCGCTCAGGGGGCGCATCTATGGCTACACCTTC.

This chain links TRBV7-3 with TRBJ2-1, with D possibly matching TRBD2 (5 bases). Per the germline V gene, CDR1 is SGHTA and CDR2 is FQGTGA. The CDR3 runs to 11 residues. Trimming removed 4 bases from V and 12 bases from J, with 10 bases in between. The CDR3, as DNA: TGTGCCAGCAGCTCTGGCGGAGGGCAGTTCTTC. Its translation is CASSSGGGQFF.

This clone was seen a single time. This rearrangement joins TRBV15 to TRBJ1-1, with D possibly matching TRBD1 (5 bases). Germline V gives CDR1 LNHNV, CDR2 YYDKDF (reference sequence). The CDR3 runs 14 residues. V was clipped by 0 bases and J by 5 bases, with 10 bases between them. The CDR3 sequence: CATSRDGGDTEAFF. CDR3 DNA sequence: TGTGCCACCAGCAGAGATGGGGGGGATACTGAAGCTTTCTTT.

This clone was observed a few times. This specimen includes other DNA sequences encoding the same CDR3. The chain has TRBV29-1 and TRBJ1-1; a possible D gene is TRBD1 (5 bases). Germline values: CDR1 SQVTM, CDR2 ANQGSEA. V lost 4 bases and J 1 base, leaving 7 bases between the germline ends. The CDR3 is 12 residues long. DNA for the CDR3: TGCAGCGTTGGTCAGGGGAACACTGAAGCTTTCTTT. This gives the protein CSVGQGNTEAFF.

The CDR3 DNA sequence: TGTGCCTGGAGTGTATCCAGGAGTCCCGAAAAACTGTTTTTT. Protein: CAWSVSRSPEKLFF. The chain has TRBV30 and TRBJ1-4; no clear D. Per germline, CDR1 GTSNPN and CDR2 SVGIG (reference sequence). The CDR3 runs 14 residues. The V end was cut by 0 bases, the J end by 8 bases, with 13 bases between.

V and J are TRBV5-1 and TRBJ2-7; tentative D call: TRBD2 (5 bases). The CDR3 has 11 amino acids. CDR1 and CDR2 from the germline V gene are SGHRS and YFSETQ. The V end was cut by 5 bases, the J end by 7 bases, with 10 bases between. The CDR3 loop is CASRDGGEQYF. The CDR3, as DNA: TGCGCCAGCAGGGACGGAGGAGAGCAGTACTTC.

The rearrangement joins TRBV7-9 to TRBJ1-6; 10 bases align to TRBD1. This CDR3 is built from 14 residues. CDR1 and CDR2 (germline): SEHNR, FQNEAQ (reference sequence). J was trimmed by 8 bases and V by 8 bases; bases with no gene match: 6. CDR3 nucleotide sequence: TGTGCCAGCCACGGGACAGGGGCGGATTCACCCCTCCACTTT. Its protein product is CASHGTGADSPLHF.

The chain combines TRBV27 with TRBJ2-1, with TRBD1 as a possible D gene (6 bases). Trimming removed 7 bases from V and 3 bases from J, with 10 bases in between. The CDR3 runs to 13 residues. Germline V lookup: CDR1 MNHEY, CDR2 SMNVEV (reference sequence). In DNA, the CDR3 is TGTGCCAGCACCGGACAGCTCTACAATGAGCAGTTCTTC. Translated, it gives CASTGQLYNEQFF.

This clone was seen once. The CDR3 spells CATSGEAGGPFMETQYF. CDR3 DNA sequence: TGTGCCACCTCCGGGGAAGCGGGGGGGCCATTCATGGAGACCCAGTACTTC. This sequence joins TRBV27 and TRBJ2-5, with 10 bases fitting TRBD2. The junction had 19 bases not matched to a gene; V was cut back by 10 bases and J by 5 bases. The CDR3 spans 17 residues. From germline, CDR1 is MNHEY and CDR2 SMNVEV (reference sequence).

J is TRBJ1-1 and V is TRBV29-1; 10 nucleotides line up with TRBD1. Trimming took 7 bases from V and 9 from J; bases not matched to a gene: 11. CDR3 length: 13 amino acids. The germline V gene encodes CDR1 SQVTM and CDR2 ANQGSEA. The chain's CDR3 is CSGAGTGERKAFF. The CDR3 DNA reads TGCAGCGGAGCCGGGACAGGGGAACGTAAAGCTTTCTTT.

This clone has just a few counts. DNA for the CDR3: TGTGCCAGCAGCCCGACTAGGTGGGGCGAGCAGTACTTC. Translated: CASSPTRWGEQYF. The chain couples TRBV14 to TRBJ2-7; tentative D call: TRBD2 (6 bases). Germline assignment: CDR1 SGHDN and CDR2 FVKESK. The CDR3 consists of 13 residues. Trimming left V 4 bases short and J 6 bases short, with 13 bases between.

The V and J genes are TRBV2 and TRBJ2-3, with a tentative D call TRBD2 (6 bases). This CDR3 comprises 18 residues. Germline V gives CDR1 SNHLY, CDR2 FYNNEI. V was shortened by 4 bases and J by 0 bases, with 20 bases between the two germline ends. The CDR3 bases are TGTGCCAGCAGTGTTATTGTTTCGGAGGGCCTCAGCACAGATACGCAGTATTTT. Translated, it gives CASSVIVSEGLSTDTQYF.

The J gene is TRBJ2-3, the V gene TRBV28; D gene ambiguous. Germline V gene data show CDR1 as MDHEN and CDR2 as SYDVKM. Trimming removed 2 bases from V and 6 bases from J, with 6 bases in between. The CDR3 has 12 amino acids. The DNA of the CDR3 is TGTGCCAGCAGTTTAGTAGGGGATACGCAGTATTTT. Protein product: CASSLVGDTQYF.

The CDR3 DNA reads TGTGCCAGCAGCCTCCGGTGGGGAGATGAAAAACTGTTTTTT. Protein sequence: CASSLRWGDEKLFF. The rearrangement joins TRBV7-2 to TRBJ1-4; no reliable D call. This CDR3 has 14 residues. Germline V gene lookup returns CDR1 SGHTA and CDR2 FQGNSA. V was shortened by 5 bases and J by 6 bases, with 13 bases between the two germline ends.

The table lists this clone with a count of one. The limits of the CDR3 on the DNA are not certain, so only TCRdb's listed CDR3 is given. The chain employs TRBV28 and TRBJ1-5. The CDR3 contains 16 residues when both ends are counted. Germline V gene lookup returns CDR1 MDHEN and CDR2 SYDVKM. CDR3 protein: CASSLFLFLGNQPQHF.

This clone was seen only a few times. V gene TRBV5-1 combines with J gene TRBJ1-1, with D perhaps TRBD1 (6 bases). The CDR3 length is 13 residues. CDR1 is SGHRS and CDR2 is YFSETQ in the germline V gene. V was shortened by 3 bases and J by 1 base, with 7 bases between the two germline ends. CDR3 coding DNA: TGCGCCAGCAGCTCGACAGGGAACACTGAAGCTTTCTTT. Its protein is CASSSTGNTEAFF.

The chain links TRBV30 to TRBJ2-1; the D is unclear. Germline CDR1 GTSNPN, CDR2 SVGIG (reference sequence). This CDR3 is built from 11 residues. Deletions cut 3 bases from V and 9 bases from J, with 9 bases between. Here the CDR3 reads CAWSLWAEQFF. As DNA, the CDR3 is TGTGCCTGGAGCTTGTGGGCTGAGCAGTTCTTC.

This clone has more than one count but fewer than ten. The rearrangement joins TRBV5-1 to TRBJ1-1; D gene uncertain. The V end lost 4 bases, the J end lost 1 base, and 8 bases lay between the germline ends. Germline V gives CDR1 SGHRS, CDR2 YFSETQ. This CDR3 contains 13 residues. CDR3 sequence (DNA): TGCGCCAGCAGCGAGCAGAAGAACACTGAAGCTTTCTTT. Translated, it gives CASSEQKNTEAFF.

This clone was recorded a few times. The chain is built from TRBV7-2 and TRBJ2-3; D not certain. The CDR3 consists of 13 residues. The germline V and J ends were trimmed by 2 bases and 5 bases, with 8 bases remaining between them. CDR1 SGHTA and CDR2 FQGNSA come from the germline V gene. CDR3 amino acids: CASSLSGGDTQYF. In nucleotides, the CDR3 is TGTGCCAGCAGCTTATCGGGTGGAGATACGCAGTATTTT.

The chain joins TRBV29-1 to TRBJ2-1, with D hard to call. The germline CDR1 and CDR2 sequences are SQVTM and ANQGSEA. The V gene lost 0 bases and the J gene lost 5 bases, with 11 bases spanning the gap. The CDR3 is made up of 14 amino acids. This chain's CDR3 is CSVEDGSSHNEQFF. The DNA for the CDR3 is TGCAGCGTTGAAGACGGATCTTCCCACAATGAGCAGTTCTTC.

This rearrangement joins TRBV5-1 to TRBJ2-7; D possibly corresponds to TRBD2 (6 bases). Trimming stripped 7 bases from V and 1 base from J, with 18 bases between. This CDR3 comprises 15 residues. CDR1 is SGHRS and CDR2 is YFSETQ in the germline V gene. In DNA form, the CDR3 reads TGCGCCAGCCGCATATCCGGGACTTCATCCTACGAGCAGTACTTC. Residues: CASRISGTSSYEQYF.

This chain connects TRBV7-9 to TRBJ1-1; TRBD1 matches 7 bases. This CDR3 contains 14 residues. In germline, CDR1 is SEHNR, CDR2 FQNEAQ (reference sequence). Unmatched junction bases numbered 8, after V lost 5 bases and J lost 5 bases. Here the CDR3 reads CASSIQGSSTEAFF. DNA for the CDR3: TGTGCCAGCAGCATACAGGGGAGTTCTACTGAAGCTTTCTTT.

The V gene is TRBV2, the J gene TRBJ2-5; TRBD2 might be the D (5 bases). The CDR3 runs 17 residues. Trimming cost V 5 bases and J 1 base, with 20 bases left between them. Germline V gives CDR1 SNHLY, CDR2 FYNNEI. CDR3 in DNA: TGTGCCAGCAGTCCCCTGTCGGGGTTGTCGCTCCAAGAGACCCAGTACTTC. Translating gives CASSPLSGLSLQETQYF. Together with reference TRBV2 and TRBJ2-5, the CDR3 gives the full variable domain: EPEVTQTPSHQVTQMGQEVILRCVPISNHLYFYWYRQILGQKVEFLVSFYNNEISEKSEIFDDQFSVERPDGSNFTLKIRSTKLEDSAMYFCASSPLSGLSLQETQYFGPGTRLLVL.

V gene TRBV5-1 combines with J gene TRBJ2-7; TRBD1 matches 9 bases. Germline assignment: CDR1 SGHRS and CDR2 YFSETQ. CDR3 length equals 16 residues. Trimming cost V 4 bases and J 5 bases; bases outside gene matches: 13. The CDR3: CASSALPGTGSHEQYF. CDR3 bases: TGCGCCAGCAGCGCGCTGCCCGGGACAGGGAGTCACGAGCAGTACTTC.

The V and J genes are TRBV6-4 and TRBJ2-1, with 8 bases aligning to TRBD1. V dropped 3 bases and J dropped 2; count of bases not matched to a gene: 0. This CDR3 is built from 14 residues. Germline lookup yields CDR1 MRHNA and CDR2 SNTAGT. This CDR3 is CASSEQGAYNEQFF. The CDR3 DNA reads TGTGCCAGCAGTGAACAGGGGGCCTACAATGAGCAGTTCTTC.